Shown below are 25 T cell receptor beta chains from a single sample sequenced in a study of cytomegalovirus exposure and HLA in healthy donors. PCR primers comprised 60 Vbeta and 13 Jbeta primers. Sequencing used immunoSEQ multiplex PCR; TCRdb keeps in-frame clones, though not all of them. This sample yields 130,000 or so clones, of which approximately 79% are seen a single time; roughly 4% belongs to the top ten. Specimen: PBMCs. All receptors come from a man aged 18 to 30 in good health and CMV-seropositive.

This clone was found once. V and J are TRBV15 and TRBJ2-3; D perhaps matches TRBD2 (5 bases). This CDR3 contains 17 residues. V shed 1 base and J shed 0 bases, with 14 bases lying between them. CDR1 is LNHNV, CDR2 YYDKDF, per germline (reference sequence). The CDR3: CATSRAHSGFSTDTQYF. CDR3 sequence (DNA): TGTGCCACCAGCAGAGCCCATTCGGGGTTCAGCACAGATACGCAGTATTTT.

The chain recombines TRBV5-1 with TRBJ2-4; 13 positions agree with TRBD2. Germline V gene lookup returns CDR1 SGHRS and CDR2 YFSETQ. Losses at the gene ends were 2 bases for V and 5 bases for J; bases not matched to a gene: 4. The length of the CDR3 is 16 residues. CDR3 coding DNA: TGCGCCAGCAGCTTAGGGACTAGCGGGATCCAAAACATTCAGTACTTC. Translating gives CASSLGTSGIQNIQYF.

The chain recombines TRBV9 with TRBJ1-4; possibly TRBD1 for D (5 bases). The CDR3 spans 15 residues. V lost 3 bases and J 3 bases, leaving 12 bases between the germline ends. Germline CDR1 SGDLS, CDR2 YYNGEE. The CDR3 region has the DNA TGTGCCAGCAGCGCCTCAGGGTTCCCTAATGAAAAACTGTTTTTT. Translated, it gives CASSASGFPNEKLFF.

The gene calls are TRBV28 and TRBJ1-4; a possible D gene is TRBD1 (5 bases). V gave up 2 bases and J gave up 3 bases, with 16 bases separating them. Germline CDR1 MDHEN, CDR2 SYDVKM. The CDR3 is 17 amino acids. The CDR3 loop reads CASSLPLWQGPNEKLFF. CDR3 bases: TGTGCCAGCAGTTTACCGCTTTGGCAGGGCCCTAATGAAAAACTGTTTTTT. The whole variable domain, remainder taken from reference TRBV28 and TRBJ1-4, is DVKVTQSSRYLVKRTGEKVFLECVQDMDHENMFWYRQDPGLGLRLIYFSYDVKMKEKGDIPEGYSVSREKKERFSLILESASTNQTSMYLCASSLPLWQGPNEKLFFGSGTQLSVL.

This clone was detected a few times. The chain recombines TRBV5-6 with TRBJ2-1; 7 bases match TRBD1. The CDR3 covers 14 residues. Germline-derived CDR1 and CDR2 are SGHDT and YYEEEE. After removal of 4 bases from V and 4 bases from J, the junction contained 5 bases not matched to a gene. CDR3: CASSIRGIYNEQFF. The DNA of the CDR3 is TGTGCCAGCAGCATCAGGGGGATATACAATGAGCAGTTCTTC.

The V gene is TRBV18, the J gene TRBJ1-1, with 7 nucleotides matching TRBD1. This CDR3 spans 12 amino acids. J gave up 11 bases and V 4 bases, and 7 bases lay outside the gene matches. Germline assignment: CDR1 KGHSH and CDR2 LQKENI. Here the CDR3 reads CASSRTGEKAFF. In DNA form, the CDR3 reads TGTGCCAGCTCACGTACAGGGGAGAAGGCTTTCTTT.

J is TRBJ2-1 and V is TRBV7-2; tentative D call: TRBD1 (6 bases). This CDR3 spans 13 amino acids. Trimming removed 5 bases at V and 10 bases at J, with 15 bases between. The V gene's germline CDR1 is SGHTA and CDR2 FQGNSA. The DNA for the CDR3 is TGTGCCAGCAGCGGACGAGGGGGTGGCGAGCAGTTCTTC. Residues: CASSGRGGGEQFF.

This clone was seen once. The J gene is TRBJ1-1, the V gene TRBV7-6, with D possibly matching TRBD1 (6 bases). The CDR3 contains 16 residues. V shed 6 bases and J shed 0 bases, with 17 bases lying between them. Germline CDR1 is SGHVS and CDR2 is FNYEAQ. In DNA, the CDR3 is TGTGCCAGCAGTCAAATACCGGGACACCTGAACACTGAAGCTTTCTTT. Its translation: CASSQIPGHLNTEAFF. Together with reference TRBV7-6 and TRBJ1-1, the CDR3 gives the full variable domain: GAGVSQSPRYKVTKRGQDVALRCDPISGHVSLYWYRQALGQGPEFLTYFNYEAQQDKSGLPNDRFSAERPEGSISTLTIQRTEQRDSAMYRCASSQIPGHLNTEAFFGQGTRLTVV.

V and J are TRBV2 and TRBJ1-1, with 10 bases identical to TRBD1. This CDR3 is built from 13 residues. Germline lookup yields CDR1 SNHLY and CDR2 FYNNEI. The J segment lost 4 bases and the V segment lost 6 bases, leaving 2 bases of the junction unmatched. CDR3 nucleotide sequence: TGTGCCAGCAGAGGGACAGGGGCCACTGAAGCTTTCTTT. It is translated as CASRGTGATEAFF.

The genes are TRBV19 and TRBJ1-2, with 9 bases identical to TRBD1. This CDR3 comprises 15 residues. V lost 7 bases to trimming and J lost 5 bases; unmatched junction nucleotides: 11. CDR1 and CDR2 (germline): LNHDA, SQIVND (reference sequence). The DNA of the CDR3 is TGTGCCAGTACCCAAGGAGGGGACAGGGTTTATGGCTACACCTTC. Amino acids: CASTQGGDRVYGYTF.

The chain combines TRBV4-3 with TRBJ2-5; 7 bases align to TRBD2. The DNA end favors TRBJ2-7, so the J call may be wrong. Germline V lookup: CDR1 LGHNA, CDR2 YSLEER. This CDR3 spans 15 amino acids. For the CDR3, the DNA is TGCGCCAGCAGCCTCGGGGCGGGAGACTCCTACGAGCAGTACTTC. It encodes CASSLGAGDSYEQYF.

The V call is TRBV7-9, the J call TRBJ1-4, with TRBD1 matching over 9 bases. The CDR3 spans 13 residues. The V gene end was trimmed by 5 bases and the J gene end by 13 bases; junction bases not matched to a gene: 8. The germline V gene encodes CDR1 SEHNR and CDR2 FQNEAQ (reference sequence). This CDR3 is CASSTGQGLRLFF. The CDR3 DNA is TGTGCCAGCAGCACCGGACAGGGGTTAAGACTGTTTTTT.

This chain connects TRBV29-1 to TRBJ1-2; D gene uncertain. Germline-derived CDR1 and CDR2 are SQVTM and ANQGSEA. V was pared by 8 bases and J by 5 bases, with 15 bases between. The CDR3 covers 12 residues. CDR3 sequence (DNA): TGCAGCCCCGAGGGTACCCAATATGGCTACACCTTC. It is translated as CSPEGTQYGYTF. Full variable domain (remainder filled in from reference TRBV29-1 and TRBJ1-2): SAVISQKPSRDICQRGTSLTIQCQVDSQVTMMFWYRQQPGQSLTLIATANQGSEATYESGFVIDKFPISRPNLTFSTLTVSNMSPEDSSIYLCSPEGTQYGYTFGSGTRLTVV.

The CDR3 DNA reads TGTGCCAGCAGTTTATCCCCCATCGCTAGCGGGAGCCAAGAGACCCAGTACTTC. This codes for CASSLSPIASGSQETQYF. The rearrangement uses TRBV28 and TRBJ2-5; TRBD2 agrees at 10 bases. The CDR3 loop spans 18 amino acids. The V segment lost 1 base and the J segment 1 base; nucleotides outside the gene matches: 9. The germline V gene encodes CDR1 MDHEN and CDR2 SYDVKM.

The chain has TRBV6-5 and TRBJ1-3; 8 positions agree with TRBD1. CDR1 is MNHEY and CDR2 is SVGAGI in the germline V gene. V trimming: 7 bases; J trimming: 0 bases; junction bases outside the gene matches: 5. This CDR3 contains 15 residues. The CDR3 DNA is TGTGCCAGCACCCCGGACAGGGCCTCTGGAAACACCATATATTTT. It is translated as CASTPDRASGNTIYF.

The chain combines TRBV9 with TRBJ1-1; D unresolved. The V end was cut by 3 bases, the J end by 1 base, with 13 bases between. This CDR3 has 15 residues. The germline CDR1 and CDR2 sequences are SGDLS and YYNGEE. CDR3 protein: CASSAHRSKNTEAFF. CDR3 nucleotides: TGTGCCAGCAGCGCCCACCGGTCGAAGAACACTGAAGCTTTCTTT.

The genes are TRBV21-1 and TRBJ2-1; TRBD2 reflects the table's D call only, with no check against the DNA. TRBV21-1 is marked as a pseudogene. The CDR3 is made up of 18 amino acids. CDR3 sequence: CARPGLAGGPKTYNEQFF. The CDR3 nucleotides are TGTGCCAGACCGGGACTAGCGGGAGGGCCAAAGACCTACAATGAGCAGTTCTTC.

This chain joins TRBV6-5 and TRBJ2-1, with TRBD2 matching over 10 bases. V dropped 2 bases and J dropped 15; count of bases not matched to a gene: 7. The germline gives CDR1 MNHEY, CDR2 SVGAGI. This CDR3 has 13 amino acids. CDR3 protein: CASSYAASGSMFF. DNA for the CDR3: TGTGCCAGCAGTTACGCGGCTAGCGGGAGTATGTTCTTC.

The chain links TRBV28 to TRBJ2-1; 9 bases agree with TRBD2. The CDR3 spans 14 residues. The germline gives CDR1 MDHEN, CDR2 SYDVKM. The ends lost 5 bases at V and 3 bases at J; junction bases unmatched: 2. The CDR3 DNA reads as TGTGCCAGCAGTCTAGCGGGATTCTACAATGAGCAGTTCTTC. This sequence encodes CASSLAGFYNEQFF.

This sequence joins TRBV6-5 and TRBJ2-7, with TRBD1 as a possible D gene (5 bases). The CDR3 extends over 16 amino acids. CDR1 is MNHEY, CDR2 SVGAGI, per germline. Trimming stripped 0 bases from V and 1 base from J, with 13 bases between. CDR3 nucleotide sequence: TGTGCCAGCAGTTACTCGATGCTGACAGCATCCTACGAGCAGTACTTC. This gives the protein CASSYSMLTASYEQYF.

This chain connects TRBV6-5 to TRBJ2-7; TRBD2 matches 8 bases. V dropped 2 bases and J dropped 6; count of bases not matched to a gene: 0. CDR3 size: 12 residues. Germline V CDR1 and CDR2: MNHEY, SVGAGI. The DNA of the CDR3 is TGTGCCAGCAGTTACGGGACTAGCGAGCAGTACTTC. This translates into CASSYGTSEQYF.

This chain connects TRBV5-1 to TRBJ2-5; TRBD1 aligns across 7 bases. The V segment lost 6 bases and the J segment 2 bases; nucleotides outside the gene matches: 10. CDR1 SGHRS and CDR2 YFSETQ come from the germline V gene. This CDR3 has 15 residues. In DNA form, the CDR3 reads TGCGCCAGCACCAGACAGACAGGGTGGCAAGAGACCCAGTACTTC. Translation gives CASTRQTGWQETQYF.

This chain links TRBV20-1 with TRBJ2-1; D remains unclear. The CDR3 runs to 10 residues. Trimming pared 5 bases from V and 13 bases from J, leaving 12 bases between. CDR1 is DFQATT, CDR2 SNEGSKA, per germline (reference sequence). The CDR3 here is CSASDWVQFF. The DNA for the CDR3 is TGCAGTGCTTCCGACTGGGTTCAGTTCTTC.

The CDR3 here is CASSQIRIRGYGYTF. Here the CDR3 DNA reads TGTGCCAGCAGCCAAATTCGGATCCGGGGCTATGGCTACACCTTC. The chain links TRBV7-2 to TRBJ1-2; D not resolved. Germline CDR1 SGHTA, CDR2 FQGNSA. The CDR3 totals 15 residues. The V end lost 5 bases, the J end lost 4 bases, and 17 bases lay between the germline ends.

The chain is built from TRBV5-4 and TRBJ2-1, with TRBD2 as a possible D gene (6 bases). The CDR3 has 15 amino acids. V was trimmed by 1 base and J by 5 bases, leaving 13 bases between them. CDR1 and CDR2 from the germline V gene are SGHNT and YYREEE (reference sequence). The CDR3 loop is CASSLSGFHHNEQFF. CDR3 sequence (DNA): TGTGCCAGCAGCTTGAGCGGGTTTCACCACAATGAGCAGTTCTTC.